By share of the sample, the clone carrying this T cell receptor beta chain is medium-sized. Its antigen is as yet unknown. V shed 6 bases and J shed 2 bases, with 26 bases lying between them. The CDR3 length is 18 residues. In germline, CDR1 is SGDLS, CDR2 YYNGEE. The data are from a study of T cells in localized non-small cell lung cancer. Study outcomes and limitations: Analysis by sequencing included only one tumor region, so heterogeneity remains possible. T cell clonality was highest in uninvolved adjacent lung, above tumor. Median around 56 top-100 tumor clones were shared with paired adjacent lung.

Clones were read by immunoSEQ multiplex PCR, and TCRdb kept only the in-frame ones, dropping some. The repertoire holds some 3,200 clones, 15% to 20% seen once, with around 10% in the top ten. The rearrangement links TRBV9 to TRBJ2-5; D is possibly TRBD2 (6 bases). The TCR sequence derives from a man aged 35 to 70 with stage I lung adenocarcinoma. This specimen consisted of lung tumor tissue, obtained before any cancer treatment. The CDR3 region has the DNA TGTGCCAGCACCCCCTTAGCGGTCCCCTCCCGCCCTCAAGAGACCCAGTACTTC. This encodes CASTPLAVPSRPQETQYF. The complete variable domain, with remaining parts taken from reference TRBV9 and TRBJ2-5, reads DSGVTQTPKHLITATGQRVTLRCSPRSGDLSVYWYQQSLDQGLQFLIQYYNGEERAKGNILERFSAQQFPDLHSELNLSSLELGDSALYFCASTPLAVPSRPQETQYFGPGTRLLVL.